The entry below gives a single TCR beta chain sequence along with its context. What it binds is not known. TCRdb processed the reads anew with MiXCR; each CDR3 protein has one entry. The table records 450,000 to 550,000 distinct CDR3 sequences, about 15% of them present only once. The data originate from a study of T cell repertoires in cytomegalovirus infection. Study-level information: Based on public TCR beta signatures, there were indications of CMV infection and of a matching HLA type. Study-wide results and limits: There were carriers of CMV plus the relevant HLA, and cumulative public TCR beta family frequency identified them. CMV-specific TCR beta clonotypes restricted by HLA-C were the ones dominating the ex vivo response.

Trimming left V 2 bases short and J 6 bases short, with 13 bases between. Germline-derived CDR1 and CDR2 are MNHEY and SMNVEV (reference sequence). The CDR3 spans 14 residues. V gene TRBV27 combines with J gene TRBJ1-1, with D possibly being TRBD1 (5 bases). Sequenced material: CD8+ T cells from PBMCs. This sequence originates from a human donor in good health (CMV status not recorded). Some clones in this sample may be carry-over from other donors' samples. The CDR3 DNA sequence: TGTGCCAGCAGTTTAGTTGCAGGGAGGGCTGAAGCTTTCTTT. It specifies CASSLVAGRAEAFF.